The TCR beta chain under discussion was sequenced for a study of circulating tumor DNA in untreated peripheral T-cell lymphoma. Notes on the study in general: Tumor-specific clonotypes: identified in roughly 80% of patients, more than 85% of baseline tissues.

TCRdb keeps only in-frame clones here, not all; method: immunoSEQ multiplex PCR. This table holds over 7,000 clones, approximately 76% found once. The V end was cut by 2 bases, the J end by 1 base, with 6 bases between. The V gene's germline CDR1 is MGHRA and CDR2 YSYEKL. The CDR3 consists of 14 residues. This clone was picked up a small number of times. Antigen specificity is unknown. The tumor tissue sample was taken at baseline before any treatment. This sequence was found in a human donor with peripheral T-cell lymphoma. Sequenced input: tumor tissue. The gene calls are TRBV4-1 and TRBJ1-5, with D possibly matching TRBD1 (6 bases). CDR3 DNA sequence: TGCGCCAGCAGCCAACAGGGGAGCAATCAGCCCCAGCATTTT. It codes for CASSQQGSNQPQHF.